The 28 T cell receptor beta chains reported below all come from one sample, sequenced in a study of T cell responses to AZD1222 COVID-19 vaccine. Using immunoSEQ multiplex PCR, the repertoire was profiled, and TCRdb retains in-frame clones only, with some absent. Here the sample spans tens of thousands of clones, around 91% being singletons. Specimen: peripheral blood, collected 28 days after the second AZD1222 dose. Source of these receptors: an adult who received the AZD1222 COVID-19 vaccine.

The chain joins TRBV7-2 to TRBJ1-4; D is undetermined. Germline V gives CDR1 SGHTA, CDR2 FQGNSA. The germline V and J ends were trimmed by 5 bases and 5 bases, with 12 bases remaining between them. The CDR3 totals 14 residues. The CDR3 here is CASSLGRRNEKLFF. The CDR3 DNA follows: TGTGCCAGCAGCCTAGGTAGAAGGAATGAAAAACTGTTTTTT.

The gene calls are TRBV24-1 and TRBJ1-2; the D gene is possibly TRBD1 (5 bases). CDR1 is KGHDR, CDR2 SFDVKD, per germline. V gave up 0 bases and J gave up 9 bases, with 10 bases separating them. The CDR3 consists of 13 residues. CDR3 loop: CATSDLQGRSYTF. The CDR3 DNA follows: TGTGCCACCAGTGATTTGCAGGGCAGGAGCTACACCTTC.

This chain joins TRBV19 and TRBJ2-2, with D uncertain. Germline assignment: CDR1 LNHDA and CDR2 SQIVND (reference sequence). The CDR3 length is 15 residues. The ends were cut back, 6 bases at V and 5 bases at J, with 16 bases in the middle. The CDR3 here is CASRDSIGWTGELFF. DNA for the CDR3: TGTGCCAGTAGGGATTCCATAGGGTGGACCGGGGAGCTGTTTTTT.

In DNA form, the CDR3 reads TGTGCCAGCAGCTCATGCTGGGACAGAGTCTCGGGAGGGCATTTT. Amino acids: CASSSCWDRVSGGHF. The chain is built from TRBV9 and TRBJ1-5; 7 nucleotides line up with TRBD1. Per the germline V gene, CDR1 is SGDLS and CDR2 is YYNGEE. This CDR3 is built from 15 residues. V gave up 4 bases and J gave up 15 bases; unmatched junction bases: 19.

This clone was seen a single time. The V gene is TRBV7-2, the J gene TRBJ1-2; the D is unclear. CDR1 and CDR2 from the germline V gene are SGHTA and FQGNSA. The CDR3 spans 15 residues. V was shortened by 3 bases and J by 6 bases, with 17 bases between the two germline ends. CDR3 residues: CASSLLAGFLNGYTF. CDR3 nucleotide sequence: TGTGCCAGCAGCTTGCTAGCGGGATTTTTAAATGGCTACACCTTC.

The rearrangement uses TRBV5-1 and TRBJ2-3; 9 bases line up with TRBD1. In germline, CDR1 is SGHRS, CDR2 YFSETQ. The CDR3 sequence is 15 residues long. J lost 5 bases, V lost 0 bases, and 4 bases had no gene match. The CDR3 nucleotides are TGCGCCAGCAGCTTGGCCGGGACAGGGATAGATACGCAGTATTTT. Translating it yields CASSLAGTGIDTQYF.

The chain is built from TRBV4-3 and TRBJ1-6; D is possibly TRBD1 (5 bases). V lost 2 bases and J lost 6, with 17 bases in between. This CDR3 is built from 17 residues. Germline CDR1 LGHNA, CDR2 YSLEER. CDR3 DNA sequence: TGCGCCAGCAGCCAAAAGGCTGGGGCAGGCCTTAATTCACCCCTCCACTTT. Its protein is CASSQKAGAGLNSPLHF.

The chain couples TRBV30 to TRBJ2-5; D uncertain. The V and J ends lost 0 bases and 4 bases respectively, with 3 bases between them. The CDR3 is made up of 11 amino acids. CDR1 is GTSNPN, CDR2 SVGIG, per germline (reference sequence). The CDR3 is CAWSVRETQYF. The CDR3 DNA follows: TGTGCCTGGAGTGTTAGAGAGACCCAGTACTTC.

V and J are TRBV19 and TRBJ1-6; no clear D. The CDR3 is 14 amino acids. Trimming left V 2 bases short and J 8 bases short, with 10 bases between. Per germline, CDR1 LNHDA and CDR2 SQIVND (reference sequence). CDR3 residues: CASSITPGYSPLHF. The CDR3 DNA is TGTGCCAGTAGTATAACGCCAGGTTATTCACCCCTCCACTTT.

V and J are TRBV21-1 and TRBJ1-1. TRBV21-1 represents a pseudogene. The CDR3 is made up of 11 amino acids. The CDR3 reads CASSREGEAFF. The CDR3 nucleotides are TGTGCCAGCTCCCGCGAGGGGGAAGCTTTCTTT.

V is TRBV7-6 and J is TRBJ2-1; 12 bases agree with TRBD2. V shed 5 bases and J 2 bases; nucleotides not matched to a gene: 13. The CDR3 has 19 residues. CDR1 is SGHVS, CDR2 FNYEAQ, per germline. CDR3 amino acids: CASSPLLAGGRITYNEQFF. CDR3 nucleotide sequence: TGTGCCAGCAGCCCCCTACTAGCGGGGGGCCGTATCACCTACAATGAGCAGTTCTTC.

The chain is built from TRBV11-3 and TRBJ1-3; D not resolved. This CDR3 is 14 amino acids long. CDR1 and CDR2 from the germline V gene are SGHNT and YENEEA. V was shortened by 1 base and J by 2 bases, with 6 bases between the two germline ends. The CDR3 bases are TGTGCCAGCAGCTTAGGGCCAGCTGGAAACACCATATATTTT. Translating gives CASSLGPAGNTIYF.

The V and J genes are TRBV6-5 and TRBJ2-2; 9 bases map to TRBD2. J was trimmed by 7 bases and V by 10 bases; bases with no gene match: 10. Germline V gene data show CDR1 as MNHEY and CDR2 as SVGAGI. This CDR3 comprises 14 residues. The CDR3 region is CATLAGIVHGELFF. The CDR3 DNA reads TGTGCCACCCTAGCGGGAATTGTCCACGGGGAGCTGTTTTTT.

The V call is TRBV29-1, the J call TRBJ1-2, with TRBD1 as a possible D gene (6 bases). V was trimmed by 5 bases and J by 0 bases, leaving 25 bases between them. Germline CDR1 reads SQVTM; CDR2 reads ANQGSEA. This CDR3 spans 18 amino acids. The CDR3 region has the DNA TGCAGCGTTCTGAGGCTTAGGGGGAGTATAATTTCTAACTATGGCTACACCTTC. This codes for CSVLRLRGSIISNYGYTF.

This clone was recorded once. This sequence joins TRBV12-3 or TRBV12-4 and TRBJ2-7; possible D gene TRBD1, 5 bases. The CDR3 is 12 amino acids. Trimming shortened V by 5 bases and J by 13 bases, and 18 bases separated the two germline ends. The CDR3 DNA sequence: TGTGCCAGCAGTGCTCAGGGCTGGGGTACTTACTTC. It specifies CASSAQGWGTYF.

The V call is TRBV5-8, the J call TRBJ1-1, with D unclear. V gave up 0 bases and J gave up 0 bases, with 9 bases separating them. Germline loops: CDR1 SGHTS, CDR2 YDEGEE. The CDR3 runs to 15 residues. The CDR3 DNA is TGTGCCAGCAGCTTGGCCATGCGGATGAACACTGAAGCTTTCTTT. Encoded protein: CASSLAMRMNTEAFF.

This clone has only a few counts. This sequence joins TRBV29-1 and TRBJ2-3; 10 nucleotides line up with TRBD2. V gave up 5 bases and J gave up 2 bases; unmatched junction bases: 4. Germline V gene sequence: CDR1 SQVTM, CDR2 ANQGSEA. This CDR3 has 14 residues. The CDR3 DNA follows: TGCAGCGTTTTTAGCGGGGGGAACACAGATACGCAGTATTTT. This codes for CSVFSGGNTDTQYF.

The chain employs TRBV6-5 and TRBJ1-5; perhaps TRBD1 as D (5 bases). The CDR3 loop spans 15 amino acids. Trimming removed 5 bases at V and 6 bases at J, with 17 bases between. Germline assignment: CDR1 MNHEY and CDR2 SVGAGI. The CDR3 sequence is CASSPGTSHGQPQHF. The CDR3 nucleotides read TGTGCCAGCAGTCCCGGGACCTCCCACGGTCAGCCCCAGCATTTT.

The chain joins TRBV29-1 to TRBJ2-7; no firm D call. The CDR3 sequence is 11 residues long. V was pared by 4 bases and J by 0 bases, with 4 bases between. Germline V CDR1 and CDR2: SQVTM, ANQGSEA. DNA for the CDR3: TGCAGCGTTGTAGACTCCTACGAGCAGTACTTC. It yields the protein CSVVDSYEQYF.

This chain joins TRBV5-6 and TRBJ2-5, with 7 bases aligning to TRBD1. This CDR3 region has 14 residues. V lost 5 bases, J lost 1 base, and 5 bases stayed unmatched. The germline V gene has CDR1 SGHDT and CDR2 YYEEEE. CDR3 region: CASSHRTGQETQYF. DNA of the CDR3: TGTGCCAGCAGTCATCGGACAGGCCAAGAGACCCAGTACTTC.

V usage is TRBV6-5 and J usage is TRBJ1-1; D may be TRBD1 (5 bases). Per the germline V gene, CDR1 is MNHEY and CDR2 is SVGAGI. V was cut by 6 bases and J by 1 base, with 15 bases left in between. This CDR3 spans 15 amino acids. For the CDR3, the DNA is TGTGCCAGCAGGCGGGACGGACAAAAGAACACTGAAGCTTTCTTT. The encoded protein is CASRRDGQKNTEAFF.

The genes are TRBV4-3 and TRBJ1-2; D not resolved. The CDR3 is made up of 13 amino acids. Trimming stripped 0 bases from V and 7 bases from J, with 9 bases between. CDR1 is LGHNA and CDR2 is YSLEER in the germline V gene. The CDR3 is CASSQDLWSGYTF. In DNA form, the CDR3 reads TGCGCCAGCAGCCAAGATCTGTGGAGTGGCTACACCTTC.

The chain joins TRBV6-5 to TRBJ1-5; D not resolved. V lost 6 bases and J lost 0, with 6 bases in between. The germline V gene encodes CDR1 MNHEY and CDR2 SVGAGI. The CDR3 length is 13 residues. CDR3 sequence: CASRKYSNQPQHF. The DNA for the CDR3 is TGTGCCAGCAGGAAATATAGCAATCAGCCCCAGCATTTT.

Only a few counts were recorded for this clone. J is TRBJ1-4 and V is TRBV30; tentative D call: TRBD1 (6 bases). The germline CDR1 and CDR2 sequences are GTSNPN and SVGIG (reference sequence). V was shortened by 4 bases and J by 5 bases, with 11 bases between the two germline ends. This CDR3 has 13 amino acids. Written as DNA, the CDR3 is TGTGCCTGGAAAGGGGGGGGGAATGAAAAACTGTTTTTT. This gives the protein CAWKGGGNEKLFF. The full variable domain, its missing parts supplied by reference TRBV30 and TRBJ1-4, is SQTIHQWPATLVQPVGSPLSLECTVEGTSNPNLYWYRQAAGRGLQLLFYSVGIGQISSEVPQNLSASRPQDRQFILSSKKLLLSDSGFYLCAWKGGGNEKLFFGSGTQLSVL.

CDR3 residues: CASGLVLTPNTEAFF. The CDR3 nucleotides are TGTGCTAGTGGTTTGGTACTAACACCGAACACTGAAGCTTTCTTT. The chain recombines TRBV12-5 with TRBJ1-1; D is ambiguous. CDR1 and CDR2 from the germline V gene are LGHNT and FRNRAP. Trimming stripped 0 bases from V and 1 base from J, with 9 bases between. The CDR3 totals 15 residues.

The chain is built from TRBV27 and TRBJ2-3; TRBD2 agrees at 8 bases. The germline gives CDR1 MNHEY, CDR2 SMNVEV (reference sequence). There are 16 residues in the CDR3. V trimming: 2 bases; J trimming: 2 bases; junction bases outside the gene matches: 6. CDR3: CASSLLAGGFTDTQYF. The CDR3 region has the DNA TGTGCCAGCAGTTTACTCGCGGGGGGTTTCACAGATACGCAGTATTTT.

This clone has only a few counts. The chain carries TRBV6-5 and TRBJ1-1, with 7 nucleotides matching TRBD1. The germline CDR1 and CDR2 sequences are MNHEY and SVGAGI. V was pared by 2 bases and J by 8 bases, with 11 bases of the junction left unmatched. The CDR3 is 15 amino acids. The CDR3 spells CASSYGQGGRREAFF. The CDR3 coding sequence is TGTGCCAGCAGTTACGGCCAGGGGGGACGCAGGGAAGCTTTCTTT.

The chain couples TRBV10-2 to TRBJ2-7, with D hard to call. V lost 5 bases and J lost 4, with 15 bases in between. This CDR3 contains 14 residues. Germline values: CDR1 WSHSY, CDR2 SAAADI. The CDR3 nucleotides are TGCGCCAGCAGTCCCAGCCTTCCTGGGTACGAGCAGTACTTC. Protein product: CASSPSLPGYEQYF.